Listed below are T cell receptor beta chains from one sample, sequenced in a study of vaccination and CD4 T cells after COVID-19. TCRdb fed the PCR reads into MiXCR, producing one record per CDR3 protein. The repertoire holds around 10,000 distinct CDR3 sequences, around 44% seen once, with around 35% in the top ten. These receptors' antigens are unknown. The sequenced material came from CD4+ T cells from blood, cultured in vitro. The source of these receptors is a human donor who had recovered from COVID-19. The CDR3 runs from the conserved cysteine through the conserved F or W. Each record gives: V gene, D gene, clone size, J gene, CDR3 DNA, CDR3 protein. A D gene is named only where the DNA matches it firmly. Clone size is shown for a subset of rows, as once, few, many or a class of expanded clone.

TRBV7-7,NA,NA,TRBJ2-2,TGTGCTAGCAGCTTAGACAGGGCGGGGACCGGGGAGCTGTTTTTT,CASSLDRAGTGELFF
TRBV11-3,TRBD2,NA,TRBJ2-2,TGTGCCAGCAGCTCGTTTAGCGGGGGGGCCGTCGGGGAGCTGTTTTTT,CASSSFSGGAVGELFF
TRBV14,TRBD1,few,TRBJ1-1,TGTGCCAGCAGCCAATCAGGGGGTAGGACTGAAGCTTTCTTT,CASSQSGGRTEAFF
TRBV5-4,NA,few,TRBJ1-6,TGTGCCAGCAGCTTGGACAGCACCCAGGGCGGAGATTCACCCCTCCACTTT,CASSLDSTQGGDSPLHF
TRBV7-8,NA,NA,TRBJ2-7,TGTGCCAGCAGCTTAGGCGTGGGGGGGCCGTACGAGCAGTACTTC,CASSLGVGGPYEQYF
TRBV12-3/TRBV12-4,NA,few,TRBJ1-2,TGTGCCAGCAGGGACGGGGGGAGGGGCTACACCTTC,CASRDGGRGYTF
TRBV24-1,NA,few,TRBJ2-3,TGTGCCACCAGTAGGGGAGGTAGCGGCACAGATACGCAGTATTTT,CATSRGGSGTDTQYF
TRBV11-2,NA,few,TRBJ2-7,TGTGCCAGCAGCCCCCGAGGGGCGGGTGCCCCGAGCTACGAGCAGTACTTC,CASSPRGAGAPSYEQYF
TRBV6-2/TRBV6-3,NA,NA,TRBJ2-5,TGTGCCAGCAGTTATCCCGGCACCCAGTACTTC,CASSYPGTQYF
TRBV6-4,NA,NA,TRBJ1-1,TGTGCCAGCAGTGACTCGACGGGGGAGGGCACTGAAGCTTTCTTT,CASSDSTGEGTEAFF
TRBV6-2/TRBV6-3,NA,NA,TRBJ1-2,TGTGCCAGCAGTTACAGGGTTGTCTATGGCTACACCTTC,CASSYRVVYGYTF
TRBV6-1,TRBD1,few,TRBJ1-1,TGTGCCAGCAGTACAGGGGCGAAAGCTTTCTTT,CASSTGAKAFF
TRBV11-2,NA,few,TRBJ1-2,TGTGCCAGCAGCTCTACCCGACAGACCTATGGCTACACCTTC,CASSSTRQTYGYTF
TRBV25-1,NA,few,TRBJ1-4,TGTGCCAGCAGTGAATACAAGGGGCGGGAAAAACTGTTTTTT,CASSEYKGREKLFF
TRBV6-5,NA,NA,TRBJ2-2,TGTGCCAGCGGTTGGGGGAACACCGGGGAGCTGTTTTTT,CASGWGNTGELFF
TRBV12-3/TRBV12-4,TRBD1,NA,TRBJ2-7,TGTGCCAGCAGTTTTGCCCGGGACAGGAATTTAACGTCCTACGAGCAGTACTTC,CASSFARDRNLTSYEQYF
TRBV18,TRBD1,NA,TRBJ1-1,TGTGCCAGCTCACCAGGGACAGGGGGGACCGCTGAAGCTTTCTTT,CASSPGTGGTAEAFF
TRBV30,NA,NA,TRBJ1-2,TGTGCCTCTTCCGAGGTCAACTATGGCTACACCTTC,CASSEVNYGYTF
TRBV7-2,TRBD1,NA,TRBJ1-5,TGTGCCAGCAGTCCGACAGGGGGCGGGGGGCGGCCCCAGCATTTT,CASSPTGGGGRPQHF
TRBV2,NA,NA,TRBJ2-5,TGTGCCAGCAGTGAAATGTACAGGGGGGGAGAGACCCAGTACTTC,CASSEMYRGGETQYF
TRBV7-2,TRBD2,few,TRBJ2-3,TGTGCCAGCAGCATCGGACTAGCGGGGGGGCAAGATACGCAGTATTTT,CASSIGLAGGQDTQYF
TRBV4-1,NA,NA,TRBJ2-7,TGCGCCAGCAGCCAGGACGGAACCTACGAGCAGTACTTC,CASSQDGTYEQYF
TRBV6-4,NA,NA,TRBJ2-5,TGTGCCACCTCAACCGGGCCCCAAGAGACCCAGTACTTC,CATSTGPQETQYF
TRBV20-1,NA,NA,TRBJ2-5,TGCAGTGCTAGCCCGCCGGAGACCCAGTACTTC,CSASPPETQYF
TRBV3-1,TRBD1,NA,TRBJ1-1,TGTGCCAGCAGCATTCGGACAGGGGCGAACACTGAAGCTTTCTTT,CASSIRTGANTEAFF
TRBV5-6,NA,once,TRBJ2-3,TGTGCCAGCAGCTTGGGGGGGTTCACAGATACGCAGTATTTT,CASSLGGFTDTQYF
TRBV7-8,NA,few,TRBJ1-2,TGTGCCAGCAGCTTAGTGGGGGGCCGTGGGAGCTACACCTTC,CASSLVGGRGSYTF
TRBV18,TRBD1,few,TRBJ2-2,TGTGCCAGCTCACCACCAAACAGGGGGAAGGACACCGGGGAGCTGTTTTTT,CASSPPNRGKDTGELFF
TRBV5-3,NA,NA,TRBJ2-7,TGTGCCAGAAGCCATGGACAGAACGAGCAGTACTTC,CARSHGQNEQYF
TRBV6-1,NA,NA,TRBJ1-6,TGTGCCAGCAGACCAGACGGAATTGGACCCCCCCACTTT,CASRPDGIGPPHF
TRBV7-9,NA,few,TRBJ1-1,TGTGCCAGCAGCTTAGTTTACAGGGTGAACACTGAAGCTTTCTTT,CASSLVYRVNTEAFF